The next 18 T cell receptor beta chains were all read from a single sample in a study of spatial heterogeneity in lung cancer. Time point described: sample taken at primary tumor resection. Sequencing covered unsorted whole RNA taken from tumor, nontumor lung or frozen PBMC. TCRdb reprocessed the 5' RACE reads via MiXCR and lists one record per CDR3 protein. The table lists about 52,000 distinct CDR3 sequences, less than 8.5% of them singletons, with approximately 2.6% in the top ten. The source was PBMCs, collected at surgery. The receptors were sampled from a female donor with early-stage non-small cell lung cancer.

This rearrangement joins TRBV27 to TRBJ2-3, with D possibly TRBD2 on 6 matching bases. Looked up from germline, CDR1 is MNHEY and CDR2 is SMNVEV (reference sequence). V was pared by 7 bases and J by 0 bases, with 14 bases between. The length of the CDR3 is 15 residues. CDR3 region: CASTLKGTSTDTQYF. Written as DNA, the CDR3 is TGTGCCAGCACCCTGAAAGGGACTAGCACAGATACGCAGTATTTT.

This chain uses TRBV7-2 with TRBJ1-2; D unresolved. The CDR3 has 15 residues. V gave up 7 bases and J gave up 0 bases, with 15 bases separating them. Germline lookup yields CDR1 SGHTA and CDR2 FQGNSA. CDR3 region: CASKPGPSPNYGYTF. The CDR3 DNA sequence: TGTGCCAGCAAACCAGGACCCTCCCCTAACTATGGCTACACCTTC.

This chain uses TRBV5-6 with TRBJ2-5, with D unresolved. V lost 2 bases to trimming and J lost 5 bases, with 10 bases between them. The CDR3 covers 13 residues. Germline V gene sequence: CDR1 SGHDT, CDR2 YYEEEE. The CDR3 bases are TGTGCCAGCAGCTTAAGCGACGGGGAGACCCAGTACTTC. Its translation is CASSLSDGETQYF.

This clonotype was observed at least ten times. The gene calls are TRBV9 and TRBJ1-2, with D possibly matching TRBD1 (5 bases). Trimming left V 0 bases short and J 2 bases short, with 11 bases between. Germline V gene data show CDR1 as SGDLS and CDR2 as YYNGEE. CDR3 length: 15 amino acids. DNA for the CDR3: TGTGCCAGCAGCGTAGGTCCCGGGACCAACTATGGCTACACCTTC. Protein product: CASSVGPGTNYGYTF.

There are many counts of this clonotype. This chain joins TRBV28 and TRBJ1-5; weak D call: TRBD1 (6 bases). This CDR3 has 14 residues. Germline V gene lookup returns CDR1 MDHEN and CDR2 SYDVKM. V was trimmed by 3 bases and J by 14 bases, leaving 20 bases between them. CDR3: CASSLDDRSVSKHF. The DNA for the CDR3 is TGTGCCAGCAGTTTGGATGACAGGTCTGTTTCCAAGCATTTT.

This clonotype was found many times. V is TRBV20-1 and J is TRBJ1-6; TRBD1 aligns across 9 bases. Germline V gene sequence: CDR1 DFQATT, CDR2 SNEGSKA (reference sequence). After removal of 6 bases from V and 7 bases from J, the junction contained 4 bases not matched to a gene. This CDR3 has 13 amino acids. The CDR3 sequence is CSARDRANSPLHF. In nucleotides, the CDR3 is TGCAGTGCAAGGGACAGGGCCAATTCACCCCTCCACTTT.

This clonotype showed up many times. The chain recombines TRBV3-1 with TRBJ1-6; TRBD1 aligns across 9 bases. V was pared by 3 bases and J by 10 bases, with 7 bases of the junction left unmatched. Germline CDR1 reads LGHDT; CDR2 reads YNNKEL (reference sequence). The CDR3 extends over 15 amino acids. CDR3 DNA sequence: TGTGCCAGCAGCCATATCGGGACAGGGTTCTCACCCCTCCACTTT. This sequence encodes CASSHIGTGFSPLHF.

This clonotype was recorded at least ten times. This chain uses TRBV20-1 with TRBJ2-5, with D tentatively TRBD2 (5 bases). This CDR3 comprises 15 residues. Trimming shortened V by 3 bases and J by 5 bases, and 19 bases separated the two germline ends. Germline assignment: CDR1 DFQATT and CDR2 SNEGSKA (reference sequence). CDR3 protein: CSARVLLGNMETQYF. The DNA of the CDR3 is TGCAGTGCTAGGGTTTTACTAGGGAATATGGAGACCCAGTACTTC.

A note on this clonotype: Possible read error: a much larger clone is one base away. Likely a read error: the CDR3 ends without its conserved phenylalanine or tryptophan. V gene TRBV6-1 combines with J gene TRBJ1-1, with D tentatively TRBD1 (6 bases). V lost 8 bases and J 5 bases, leaving 12 bases between the germline ends. CDR1 and CDR2 from the germline V gene are MNHNS and SASEGT. CDR3 length equals 12 residues. CDR3 sequence: CASQGLGTEAFL. CDR3 nucleotides: TGTGCCAGCCAGGGGCTGGGAACTGAAGCTTTCTTA.

This clonotype was seen many times. J is TRBJ2-7 and V is TRBV20-1; D perhaps matches TRBD2 (6 bases). V dropped 6 bases and J dropped 7 bases, with 22 bases sitting between them. Germline CDR1 and CDR2: DFQATT and SNEGSKA (reference sequence). The CDR3 extends over 14 amino acids. The CDR3 here is CSARRENRIGEQYF. The CDR3 region has the DNA TGCAGTGCCCGCCGGGAGAATAGAATTGGGGAGCAGTACTTC.

This clonotype was counted many times. The CDR3 loop is CASSQWGQLSTYEQYF. Here the CDR3 DNA reads TGTGCCAGCAGCCAGTGGGGACAGCTTAGTACCTACGAGCAGTACTTC. The J gene is TRBJ2-7, the V gene TRBV3-1; 7 bases map to TRBD1. The germline gives CDR1 LGHDT, CDR2 YNNKEL (reference sequence). The CDR3 contains 16 residues. Trimming took 3 bases from V and 2 from J; bases not matched to a gene: 10.

This chain links TRBV5-1 with TRBJ2-3, with 10 positions matching TRBD1. The V and J ends lost 4 bases and 4 bases, in that order; junction bases with no gene match: 3. Per the germline V gene, CDR1 is SGHRS and CDR2 is YFSETQ. The CDR3 extends over 14 amino acids. The CDR3 spells CASSRDRGPDTQYF. The CDR3 bases are TGCGCCAGCAGCCGGGACAGGGGTCCAGATACGCAGTATTTT.

This clonotype was seen ten or more times. The chain recombines TRBV4-1 with TRBJ2-5; 8 nucleotides line up with TRBD1. The CDR3 runs 15 residues. Germline V gene sequence: CDR1 MGHRA, CDR2 YSYEKL. V lost 4 bases and J lost 5; bases outside the gene matches: 9. The DNA of the CDR3 is TGCGCCAGCAGCCGAGTGACAGGGGTTGACGAGACCCAGTACTTC. The encoded protein is CASSRVTGVDETQYF.

The table lists this clonotype with many counts. V is TRBV29-1 and J is TRBJ1-4, with TRBD1 matching over 10 bases. CDR3 size: 13 residues. J gave up 8 bases and V 7 bases, and 7 bases lay outside the gene matches. CDR1 SQVTM and CDR2 ANQGSEA come from the germline V gene. The CDR3 DNA reads TGCAGCGCTTTGGGACAGGGGACGGAAAAACTGTTTTTT. Amino acid sequence: CSALGQGTEKLFF.

The sample holds many counts of this clonotype. The chain couples TRBV7-2 to TRBJ2-2; TRBD1 agrees at 9 bases. Germline values: CDR1 SGHTA, CDR2 FQGNSA. This CDR3 has 14 amino acids. J gave up 6 bases and V 5 bases, and 4 bases lay outside the gene matches. The CDR3 nucleotides read TGTGCCAGCAGCCCCACAGGGGGCCCCGGGGAGCTGTTTTTT. This translates into CASSPTGGPGELFF.

Ten or more counts support this clonotype. The chain recombines TRBV20-1 with TRBJ2-3; TRBD2 matches at 8 bases. Germline CDR1 DFQATT, CDR2 SNEGSKA (reference sequence). The length of the CDR3 is 12 residues. The CDR3 is CSSGGPTDTQYF. In DNA, the CDR3 is TGCAGCTCGGGGGGGCCCACAGATACGCAGTATTTT.

This clonotype has a count of ten or more. The J gene is TRBJ1-1, the V gene TRBV29-1; the match to TRBD1 covers 8 bases. V gave up 6 bases and J gave up 3 bases; unmatched junction bases: 3. Germline CDR1 SQVTM, CDR2 ANQGSEA. The CDR3 runs 12 residues. Written as DNA, the CDR3 is TGCAGCGTCGGACAGGGCGACACTGAAGCTTTCTTT. Amino acids: CSVGQGDTEAFF.

This clonotype was observed at least ten times. V usage is TRBV12-3 or TRBV12-4 and J usage is TRBJ1-1; D call uncertain. The V end lost 5 bases, the J end lost 1 base, and 14 bases lay between the germline ends. The CDR3 runs to 15 residues. The CDR3 here is CASSPGGPTNTEAFF. The CDR3, as DNA: TGTGCCAGCAGTCCCGGCGGGCCAACGAACACTGAAGCTTTCTTT.